Listed below are T cell receptor beta chains from one sample, sequenced in a study of regulatory T cells in long-lasting Graves disease. Via MiXCR, TCRdb re-called the multiplex PCR reads, giving one row per CDR3 protein. The sample comprises hundreds of thousands of distinct CDR3 sequences, approximately 15% of which are singletons, and roughly 10% rests with the top ten. The sample was also linked to a second study, of T cells in Graves' hyperthyroidism and ophthalmopathy.

The sample consisted of peripheral blood mononuclear cells (PBMCs), taken at new diagnosis, from a patient treated with antithyroid drugs. Receptor source: a man aged 30-40 years with Graves disease. Each CDR3 is given with its conserved first and last residue. D genes are given only for firm matches. Where a row states a size, it is once, few, many or the class of an expanded clone; other rows omit it.

TRBV12-3/TRBV12-4	TRBD1	few	TRBJ2-7	13	CASSPWDRGEQYF	TGTGCCAGCAGCCCTTGGGACAGGGGAGAGCAGTACTTC
TRBV9	.	.	TRBJ2-6	15	CASSLWGLAANVLTF	TGTGCCAGCAGCCTCTGGGGGTTGGCGGCCAACGTCCTGACTTTC
TRBV28	.	few	TRBJ2-3	13	CASGLEGRDTQYF	TGTGCCAGCGGTTTAGAAGGTAGAGATACGCAGTATTTT
TRBV30	TRBD1	few	TRBJ2-5	14	CAWRENRGVMTQYF	TGTGCCTGGAGGGAGAACAGGGGGGTCATGACCCAGTACTTC
TRBV19	TRBD2	.	TRBJ2-3	14	CASSTGRETDTQYF	TGTGCCAGTAGTACAGGGAGGGAGACAGATACGCAGTATTTT
TRBV10-3	.	few	TRBJ1-2	13	CAISDPGRGGYTF	TGTGCCATCAGTGATCCCGGACGAGGTGGCTACACCTTC
TRBV11-2	.	many	TRBJ2-7	13	CASSLEASGEQYF	TGTGCCAGCAGCTTAGAGGCTTCGGGAGAGCAGTACTTC
TRBV6-5	TRBD2	many	TRBJ2-3	15	CASSYVGSGGDTQYF	TGTGCCAGCAGTTACGTGGGTAGCGGGGGAGATACGCAGTATTTT
TRBV12-3/TRBV12-4	.	few	TRBJ1-4	16	CASSPSPGVTNEKLFF	TGTGCCAGCAGTCCCTCCCCGGGGGTCACTAATGAAAAACTGTTTTTT
TRBV29-1	TRBD1	many	TRBJ2-3	13	CSARTGPTDTQYF	TGCAGCGCTAGGACAGGGCCCACAGATACGCAGTATTTT
TRBV12-3/TRBV12-4	.	many	TRBJ1-3	14	CASSPTTSGNTIYF	TGTGCCAGCAGTCCGACCACCTCTGGAAACACCATATATTTT